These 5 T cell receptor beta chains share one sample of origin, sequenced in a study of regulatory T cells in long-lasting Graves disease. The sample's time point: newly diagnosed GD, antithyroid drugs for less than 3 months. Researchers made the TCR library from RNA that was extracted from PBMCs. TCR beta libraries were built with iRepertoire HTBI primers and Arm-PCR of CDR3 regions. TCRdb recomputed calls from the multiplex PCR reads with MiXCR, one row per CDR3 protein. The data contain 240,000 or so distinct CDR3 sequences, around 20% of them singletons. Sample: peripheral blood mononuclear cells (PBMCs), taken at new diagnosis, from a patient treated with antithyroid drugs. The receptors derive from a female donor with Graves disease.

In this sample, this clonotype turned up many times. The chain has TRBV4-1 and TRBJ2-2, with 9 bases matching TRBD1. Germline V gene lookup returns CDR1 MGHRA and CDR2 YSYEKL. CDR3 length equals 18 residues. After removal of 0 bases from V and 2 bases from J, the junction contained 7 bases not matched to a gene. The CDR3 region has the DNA TGCGCCAGCAGCCAAGAGGGACAGGGCCCCGTTAACACCGGGGAGCTGTTTTTT. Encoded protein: CASSQEGQGPVNTGELFF.

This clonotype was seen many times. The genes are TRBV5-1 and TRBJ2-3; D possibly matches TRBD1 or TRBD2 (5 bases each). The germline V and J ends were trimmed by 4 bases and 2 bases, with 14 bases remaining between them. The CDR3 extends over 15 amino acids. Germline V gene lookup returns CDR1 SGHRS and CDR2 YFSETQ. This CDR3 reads CASSVGAGPTDTQYF. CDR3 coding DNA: TGCGCCAGCAGCGTCGGGGCGGGCCCCACAGATACGCAGTATTTT.

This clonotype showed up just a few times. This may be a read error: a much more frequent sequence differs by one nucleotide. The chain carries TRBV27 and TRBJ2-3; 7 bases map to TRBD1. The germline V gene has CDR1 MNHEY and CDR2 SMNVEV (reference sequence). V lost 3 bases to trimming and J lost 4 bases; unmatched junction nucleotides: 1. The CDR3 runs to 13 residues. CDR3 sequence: CASSFQGADTQYF. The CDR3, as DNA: TGTGCCAGCAGTTTTCAGGGGGCAGATACGCAGTATTTT.

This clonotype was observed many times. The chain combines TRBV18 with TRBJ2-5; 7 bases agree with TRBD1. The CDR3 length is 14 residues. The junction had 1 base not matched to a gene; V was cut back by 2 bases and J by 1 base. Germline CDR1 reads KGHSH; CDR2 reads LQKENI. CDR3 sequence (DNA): TGTGCCAGCTCACCATGGGACAGCCAAGAGACCCAGTACTTC. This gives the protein CASSPWDSQETQYF.

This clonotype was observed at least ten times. CDR3 bases: TGTGCCAGCAGCTTAAAGCTATACCGGGACAGAAACACCGGGGAGCTGTTTTTT. It yields the protein CASSLKLYRDRNTGELFF. This rearrangement joins TRBV7-9 to TRBJ2-2, with TRBD1 matching over 7 bases. CDR1 and CDR2 (germline): SEHNR, FQNEAQ (reference sequence). V trimming: 2 bases; J trimming: 2 bases; junction bases outside the gene matches: 11. The length of the CDR3 is 18 residues.